The 16 T cell receptor beta chains reported below all come from one sample, sequenced in a study of long-term antiretroviral therapy in people with HIV. At survey level, the immunoSEQ assay was run in its v3.0 version. This table comes from immunoSEQ multiplex PCR, and its TCRdb copy is limited to in-frame clones, with some not included. The profile shows some 35,000 clones, 60% to 75% of them singletons. The source material was unsorted PBMCs, sampled 3 years after starting antiretroviral therapy. All receptors come from a man between 50 and 59 years old with HIV.

The V call is TRBV6-1, the J call TRBJ2-7; 9 bases fit TRBD1. CDR1 and CDR2 (germline): MNHNS, SASEGT. J lost 7 bases, V lost 6 bases, and 13 bases had no gene match. The CDR3 contains 15 residues. The chain's CDR3 is CASRAPGQGNWEQYF. The CDR3 DNA is TGTGCCAGCAGAGCCCCGGGACAGGGAAATTGGGAGCAGTACTTC.

The V and J genes are TRBV7-8 and TRBJ2-3; D may be TRBD2 (5 bases). Germline V gene data show CDR1 as SGHVS and CDR2 as FQNEAQ. The length of the CDR3 is 12 residues. The V and J ends lost 4 bases and 5 bases respectively, with 7 bases between them. The CDR3 coding sequence is TGTGCCAGCAGCTCGGGGAGAGATACGCAGTATTTT. Protein sequence: CASSSGRDTQYF.

This chain joins TRBV4-3 and TRBJ2-7; D may be TRBD1 (6 bases). The germline V gene encodes CDR1 LGHNA and CDR2 YSLEER. This CDR3 comprises 16 residues. Trimming cost V 0 bases and J 3 bases, with 15 bases left between them. The CDR3 nucleotides are TGCGCCAGCAGCCAAGATCAAAGTCGGACAGACTACGAGCAGTACTTC. Translating it yields CASSQDQSRTDYEQYF.

This chain links TRBV15 with TRBJ2-1, with 8 bases matching TRBD2. CDR1 LNHNV and CDR2 YYDKDF come from the germline V gene (reference sequence). With V trimmed by 5 bases and J by 6 bases, 15 bases remained unmatched. This CDR3 contains 17 residues. DNA for the CDR3: TGTGCCACCAGCTTTGGGAGCGCGGGAGGCCGCCTCAATGAGCAGTTCTTC. Its translation is CATSFGSAGGRLNEQFF.

The V and J genes are TRBV7-2 and TRBJ2-5; D is perhaps TRBD2 (6 bases). Germline CDR1 is SGHTA and CDR2 is FQGNSA. The CDR3 has 14 residues. V lost 5 bases, J lost 5 bases, and 15 bases lay in between. This chain's CDR3 is CASSNTAGLETQYF. The CDR3 nucleotides read TGTGCCAGCAGCAATACAGCGGGCCTTGAGACCCAGTACTTC.

V and J are TRBV6-5 and TRBJ1-3, with D hard to call. Germline V gives CDR1 MNHEY, CDR2 SVGAGI. CDR3 length equals 13 residues. V was pared by 5 bases and J by 10 bases, with 15 bases between. The CDR3 DNA reads as TGTGCCAGCAGTGAGGACGGCCCATCAACCATATATTTT. This translates into CASSEDGPSTIYF.

This clone was detected once. This CDR3 is CASSTGQVGNTEAFF. The DNA of the CDR3 is TGTGCCAGCTCAACGGGACAGGTGGGGAACACTGAAGCTTTCTTT. The chain is built from TRBV18 and TRBJ1-1, with 8 positions matching TRBD1. This CDR3 is 15 amino acids long. Per the germline V gene, CDR1 is KGHSH and CDR2 is LQKENI. V shed 5 bases and J 1 base; nucleotides not matched to a gene: 6.

The rearrangement joins TRBV28 to TRBJ2-3; D gene ambiguous. Germline CDR1 reads MDHEN; CDR2 reads SYDVKM. The CDR3 totals 11 residues. The germline V and J ends were trimmed by 10 bases and 4 bases, with 9 bases remaining between them. The CDR3 region has the DNA TGTGCCACAGACGAGGCAGATACGCAGTATTTT. Its translation: CATDEADTQYF.

The CDR3 is CASSLVPTSAGELFF. In nucleotides, the CDR3 is TGCGCCAGCAGCTTGGTCCCAACTAGCGCCGGGGAGCTGTTTTTT. The chain recombines TRBV5-1 with TRBJ2-2; 7 nucleotides align to TRBD2. There are 15 residues in the CDR3. J lost 6 bases, V lost 0 bases, and 5 bases had no gene match. Germline CDR1 reads SGHRS; CDR2 reads YFSETQ.

The chain is built from TRBV10-3 and TRBJ2-3, with unresolved D. Germline lookup yields CDR1 ENHRY and CDR2 SYGVKD. The CDR3 is 11 amino acids. Trimming took off 3 bases at V and 6 bases at J, with 4 bases between the two ends. The CDR3 bases are TGTGCCATCAGTGAAAGGGATACGCAGTATTTT. It encodes CAISERDTQYF.

The chain employs TRBV9 and TRBJ2-1, with 9 bases lining up with TRBD1. Unmatched junction bases numbered 17, after V lost 8 bases and J lost 8 bases. The CDR3 has 16 amino acids. Germline lookup yields CDR1 SGDLS and CDR2 YYNGEE. The CDR3 sequence is CASDRMGGQGRYEQFF. For the CDR3, the DNA is TGTGCCAGTGATAGAATGGGGGGACAGGGTAGGTATGAGCAGTTCTTC.

The gene calls are TRBV5-5 and TRBJ1-4; 9 bases agree with TRBD1. CDR1 SGHKS and CDR2 YYEKEE come from the germline V gene (reference sequence). There are 14 residues in the CDR3. The trim removed 7 bases at V and 6 bases at J, leaving 7 bases unmatched. CDR3 amino acids: CASDSRTGDEKLFF. The DNA of the CDR3 is TGTGCCAGCGACTCGCGGACAGGGGATGAAAAACTGTTTTTT.

This clone was seen only a few times. The chain uses TRBV7-9 and TRBJ2-7; weak D call: TRBD2 (5 bases). CDR3 size: 15 residues. Germline lookup yields CDR1 SEHNR and CDR2 FQNEAQ (reference sequence). V was clipped by 5 bases and J by 4 bases, with 18 bases between them. The CDR3 sequence: CASSRYGVGFYEQYF. Here the CDR3 DNA reads TGTGCCAGCAGCCGATACGGGGTGGGGTTTTACGAGCAGTACTTC.

This rearrangement joins TRBV7-3 to TRBJ1-1; D is perhaps TRBD1 (5 bases). Germline-derived CDR1 and CDR2 are SGHTA and FQGTGA. The CDR3 length is 14 residues. The V end was cut by 4 bases, the J end by 9 bases, with 18 bases between. The CDR3 spells CASSSSTATGQAFF. CDR3 DNA sequence: TGTGCCAGCAGCTCGTCTACAGCGACGGGGCAAGCTTTCTTT.

The gene calls are TRBV19 and TRBJ2-7, with 8 nucleotides matching TRBD2. Germline CDR1 is LNHDA and CDR2 is SQIVND (reference sequence). The CDR3 consists of 15 residues. After removal of 3 bases from V and 1 base from J, the junction contained 5 bases not matched to a gene. The CDR3 is CASSIGVAGSYEQYF. CDR3 DNA: TGTGCCAGTAGTATCGGGGTAGCGGGATCCTACGAGCAGTACTTC. The complete variable domain, with remaining parts taken from reference TRBV19 and TRBJ2-7, reads DGGITQSPKYLFRKEGQNVTLSCEQNLNHDAMYWYRQDPGQGLRLIYYSQIVNDFQKGDIAEGYSVSREKKESFPLTVTSAQKNPTAFYLCASSIGVAGSYEQYFGPGTRLTVT.

The chain carries TRBV4-3 and TRBJ2-5; D is ambiguous. Germline CDR1 is LGHNA and CDR2 is YSLEER. V gave up 0 bases and J gave up 4 bases, with 9 bases separating them. The CDR3 covers 14 residues. The CDR3 reads CASSQDRMGETQYF. DNA of the CDR3: TGCGCCAGCAGCCAAGATAGGATGGGAGAGACCCAGTACTTC.